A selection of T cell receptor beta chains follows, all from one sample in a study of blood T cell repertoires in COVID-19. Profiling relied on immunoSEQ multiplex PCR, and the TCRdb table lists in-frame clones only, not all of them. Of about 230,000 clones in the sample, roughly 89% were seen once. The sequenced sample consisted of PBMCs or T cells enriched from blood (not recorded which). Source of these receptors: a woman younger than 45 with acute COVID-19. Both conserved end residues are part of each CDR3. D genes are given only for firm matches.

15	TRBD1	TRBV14	CASSRDRGLVETQYF
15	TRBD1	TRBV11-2	CASSSGQGDNYGYTF
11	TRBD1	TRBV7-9	CASSLQGTKFF
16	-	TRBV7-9	CASSSYTGPGLTEAFF
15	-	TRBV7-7	CASSFGGAVSDTQYF
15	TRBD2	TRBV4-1	CASSPYGGGADTQYF
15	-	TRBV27	CASSLSWQAQETQYF
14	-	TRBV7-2	CASSLVGASQPQHF
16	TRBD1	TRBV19	CASSITTGVLGSPLHF
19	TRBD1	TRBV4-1	CASSQTTTGIGSGANVLTF
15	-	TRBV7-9	CASSLSGALAFRAFF
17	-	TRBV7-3	CASSLTWGRLSNYGYTF
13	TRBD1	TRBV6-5	CASSFTGDYGYTF
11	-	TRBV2	CASSEVGAQYF
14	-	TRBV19	CASSTRTESYTQYF
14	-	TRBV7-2	CASSSGQSNQPQHF
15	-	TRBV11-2	CASSLDWAGPTEAFF
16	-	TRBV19	CASSIGDLTGEETQYF
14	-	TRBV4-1	CASSQAGVDQPQHF
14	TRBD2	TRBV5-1	CASSPGLARDTQYF
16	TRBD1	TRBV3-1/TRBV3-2	CASSRPRDRGLTEAFF
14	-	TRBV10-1	CASSESRQRTEAFF
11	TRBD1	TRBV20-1	CSAADRGAAFF
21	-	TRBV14	CASSQDSYWPVAMHENTEAFF
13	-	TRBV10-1	CASSESDRGEAFF
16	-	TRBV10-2	CASSESQGSYNSPLHF
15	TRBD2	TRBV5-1	CASSFSSGGGETQYF